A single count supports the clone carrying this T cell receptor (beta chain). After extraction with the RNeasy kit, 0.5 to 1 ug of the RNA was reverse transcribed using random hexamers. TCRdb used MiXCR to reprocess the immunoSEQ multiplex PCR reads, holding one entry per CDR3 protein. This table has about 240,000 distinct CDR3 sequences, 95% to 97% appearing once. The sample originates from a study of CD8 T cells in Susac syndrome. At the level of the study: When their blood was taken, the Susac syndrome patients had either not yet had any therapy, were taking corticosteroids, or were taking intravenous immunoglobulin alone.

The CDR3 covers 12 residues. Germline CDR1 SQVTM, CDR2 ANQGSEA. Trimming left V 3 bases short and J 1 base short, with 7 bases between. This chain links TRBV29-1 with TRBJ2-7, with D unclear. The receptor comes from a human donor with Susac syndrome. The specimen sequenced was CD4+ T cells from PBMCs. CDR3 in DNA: TGCAGCGTTGAGGCCTCTTCCTACGAGCAGTACTTC. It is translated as CSVEASSYEQYF.